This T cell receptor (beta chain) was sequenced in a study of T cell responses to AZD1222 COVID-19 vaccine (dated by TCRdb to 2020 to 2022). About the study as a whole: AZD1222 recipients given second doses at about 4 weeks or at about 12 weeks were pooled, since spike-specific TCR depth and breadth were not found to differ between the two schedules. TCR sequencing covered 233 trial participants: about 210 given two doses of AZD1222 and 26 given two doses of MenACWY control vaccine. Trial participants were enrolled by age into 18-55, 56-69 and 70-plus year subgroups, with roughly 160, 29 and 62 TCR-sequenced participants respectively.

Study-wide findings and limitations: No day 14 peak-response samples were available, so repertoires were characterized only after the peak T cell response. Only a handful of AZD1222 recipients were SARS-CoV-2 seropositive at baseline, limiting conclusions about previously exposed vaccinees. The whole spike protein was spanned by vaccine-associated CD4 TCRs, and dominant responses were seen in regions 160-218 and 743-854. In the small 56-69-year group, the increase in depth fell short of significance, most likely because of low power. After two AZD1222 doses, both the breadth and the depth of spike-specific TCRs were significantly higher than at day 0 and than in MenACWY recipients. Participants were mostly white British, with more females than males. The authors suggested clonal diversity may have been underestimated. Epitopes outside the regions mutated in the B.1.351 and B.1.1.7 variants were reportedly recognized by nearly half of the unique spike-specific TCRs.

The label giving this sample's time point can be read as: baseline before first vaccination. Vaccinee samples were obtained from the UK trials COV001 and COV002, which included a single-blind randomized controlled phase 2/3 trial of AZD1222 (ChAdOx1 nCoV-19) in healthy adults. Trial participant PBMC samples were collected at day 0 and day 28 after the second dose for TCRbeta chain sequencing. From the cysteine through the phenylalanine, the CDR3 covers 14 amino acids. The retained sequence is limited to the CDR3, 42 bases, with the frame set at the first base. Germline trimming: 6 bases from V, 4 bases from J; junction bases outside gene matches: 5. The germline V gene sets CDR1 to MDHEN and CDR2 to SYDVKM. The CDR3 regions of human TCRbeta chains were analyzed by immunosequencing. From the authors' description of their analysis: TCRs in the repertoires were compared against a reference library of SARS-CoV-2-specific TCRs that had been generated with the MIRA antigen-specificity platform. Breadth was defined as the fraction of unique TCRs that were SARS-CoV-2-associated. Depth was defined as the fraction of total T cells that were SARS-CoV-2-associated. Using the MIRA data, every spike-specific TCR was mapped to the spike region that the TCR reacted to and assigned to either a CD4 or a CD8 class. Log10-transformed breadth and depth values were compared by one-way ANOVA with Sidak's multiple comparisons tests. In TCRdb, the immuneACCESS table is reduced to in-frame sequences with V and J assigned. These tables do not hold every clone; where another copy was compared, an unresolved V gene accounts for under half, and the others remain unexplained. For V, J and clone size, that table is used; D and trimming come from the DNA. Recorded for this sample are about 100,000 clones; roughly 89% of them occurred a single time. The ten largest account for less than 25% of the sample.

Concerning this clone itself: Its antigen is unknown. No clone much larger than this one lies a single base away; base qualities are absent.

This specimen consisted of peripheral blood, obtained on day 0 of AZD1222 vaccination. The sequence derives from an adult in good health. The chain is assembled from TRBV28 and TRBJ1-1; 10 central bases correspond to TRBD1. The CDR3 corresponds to CASRAGTGATEAFF. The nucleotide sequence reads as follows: TGTGCCAGCAGGGCCGGGACAGGGGCCACTGAAGCTTTCTTT.